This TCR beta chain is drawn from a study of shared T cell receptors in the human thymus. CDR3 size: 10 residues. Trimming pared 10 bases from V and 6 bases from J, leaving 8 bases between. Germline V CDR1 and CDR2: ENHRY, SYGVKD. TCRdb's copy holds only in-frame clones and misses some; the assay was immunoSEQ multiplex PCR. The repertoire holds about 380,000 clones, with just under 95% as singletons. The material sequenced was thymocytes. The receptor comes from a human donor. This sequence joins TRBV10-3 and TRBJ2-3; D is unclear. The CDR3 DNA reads TGTGCCACCCTCGGGGATACGCAGTATTTT. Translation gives CATLGDTQYF.